The present TCR beta chain was sequenced within a study of blood T cell repertoires in COVID-19. Sequenced by immunoSEQ multiplex PCR; TCRdb stores in-frame clones only, minus some. The sample has 300,000 to 350,000 clones, 80% to 90% seen once. The CDR3 is made up of 15 amino acids. J gave up 3 bases and V 6 bases, and 11 bases lay outside the gene matches. This chain links TRBV6-7 with TRBJ2-7; 7 positions match TRBD1. TRBV6-7 is annotated as an ORF whose role is uncertain. The specimen was PBMCs or T cells enriched from blood (not recorded which). This clonotype originated in a middle-aged woman with acute COVID-19. In nucleotides, the CDR3 is TGTGCCAGCAGCGGGATTGACAGGGCCCTCTACGAGCAGTACTTC. It translates to CASSGIDRALYEQYF.